The 24 T cell receptor beta chains below were found in one sample sequenced in a study of CD8 T cells in Susac syndrome. Random-hexamer reverse transcription was applied to about 0.45 to 1 ug RNA. TCRdb reprocessed the immunoSEQ multiplex PCR reads with MiXCR, giving one entry per CDR3 protein. This table has 150,000 to 160,000 distinct CDR3 sequences, 94% appearing once. Sequencing was performed on CD8+ T cells from PBMCs. The source of these receptors is a human donor with multiple sclerosis.

The V and J genes are TRBV12-3 or TRBV12-4 and TRBJ2-3; no clear D. V was cut by 7 bases and J by 2 bases, with 13 bases left in between. This CDR3 comprises 14 residues. CDR3 sequence (DNA): TGTGCCAGCACTCCCCGGTCCCTCACAGATACGCAGTATTTT. It codes for CASTPRSLTDTQYF.

The V call is TRBV24-1, the J call TRBJ2-6; D may correspond to TRBD1 or TRBD2 (6 bases each). Germline CDR1 KGHDR, CDR2 SFDVKD. The CDR3 is 15 residues long. V lost 3 bases to trimming and J lost 11 bases, with 16 bases between them. CDR3 nucleotide sequence: TGTGCCACCAGTGATCTACGAGGGGGGCGCCACGTCCTGACTTTC. It codes for CATSDLRGGRHVLTF.

V is TRBV29-1 and J is TRBJ1-2; no definite D call. The germline V gene has CDR1 SQVTM and CDR2 ANQGSEA. Trimming removed 3 bases from V and 6 bases from J, with 8 bases in between. The CDR3 loop spans 11 amino acids. The CDR3 coding sequence is TGCAGCGTTGAGTTTCGGGATGGCTACACCTTC. This translates into CSVEFRDGYTF. Using reference TRBV29-1 and TRBJ1-2 for the parts outside the CDR3, the full variable domain is SAVISQKPSRDICQRGTSLTIQCQVDSQVTMMFWYRQQPGQSLTLIATANQGSEATYESGFVIDKFPISRPNLTFSTLTVSNMSPEDSSIYLCSVEFRDGYTFGSGTRLTVV.

The chain combines TRBV7-8 with TRBJ2-7, with D possibly matching TRBD1 (6 bases). Germline V gene data show CDR1 as SGHVS and CDR2 as FQNEAQ. The CDR3 totals 15 residues. V lost 0 bases and J 2 bases, leaving 11 bases between the germline ends. CDR3 in DNA: TGTGCCAGCAGCTTAGCGGGGGCACCCCCCTACGAGCAGTACTTC. Translation: CASSLAGAPPYEQYF.

This clonotype was seen a handful of times. This chain joins TRBV4-1 and TRBJ1-1, with a possible D match to TRBD1 (6 bases). Trimming removed 6 bases from V and 6 bases from J, with 8 bases in between. The length of the CDR3 is 11 residues. CDR1 MGHRA and CDR2 YSYEKL come from the germline V gene. The CDR3 here is CASRQGAEAFF. The CDR3 DNA is TGCGCCAGCAGACAGGGCGCTGAAGCTTTCTTT.

The chain combines TRBV28 with TRBJ1-6; no clear D gene. The CDR3 is 14 amino acids. CDR1 is MDHEN, CDR2 SYDVKM, per germline. Trimming removed 2 bases from V and 10 bases from J, with 12 bases in between. The CDR3 loop is CASSLGPGGSPLHF. CDR3 bases: TGTGCCAGCAGTTTAGGACCGGGTGGCTCACCCCTCCACTTT.

The chain uses TRBV6-2 or TRBV6-3 and TRBJ1-1; D call uncertain. This CDR3 contains 13 residues. The V end lost 3 bases, the J end lost 1 base, and 6 bases lay between the germline ends. The germline gives CDR1 MNHEY, CDR2 SVGEGT. The chain's CDR3 is CASSYGSNTEAFF. Written as DNA, the CDR3 is TGTGCCAGCAGTTATGGGTCGAACACTGAAGCTTTCTTT.

The chain combines TRBV4-2 with TRBJ2-7; tentative D call: TRBD1 (6 bases). The CDR3 has 13 residues. Germline CDR1 reads LGHNA; CDR2 reads YNFKEQ. V lost 5 bases and J 4 bases, leaving 12 bases between the germline ends. The CDR3 nucleotides read TGTGCCAGCAGCGGGGGCCTTTCTTACGAGCAGTACTTC. As protein: CASSGGLSYEQYF.

This clonotype appeared a few times. The J gene is TRBJ2-6, the V gene TRBV7-8; D uncertain. The V end was cut by 5 bases, the J end by 5 bases, with 7 bases between. The CDR3 has 13 residues. Germline V gene data show CDR1 as SGHVS and CDR2 as FQNEAQ. The CDR3 region is CASSPRRANVLTF. CDR3 nucleotide sequence: TGTGCCAGCAGCCCCCGTAGGGCCAACGTCCTGACTTTC.

V usage is TRBV29-1 and J usage is TRBJ2-1; D is unresolved. The germline V gene has CDR1 SQVTM and CDR2 ANQGSEA. The CDR3 has 15 amino acids. Trimming removed 0 bases at V and 6 bases at J, with 15 bases between. CDR3 sequence (DNA): TGCAGCGTTGAAGAGGGGAAAGGGCCGGGCAATGAGCAGTTCTTC. This codes for CSVEEGKGPGNEQFF.

The J gene is TRBJ2-1, the V gene TRBV30; 7 nucleotides match TRBD1. The CDR3 sequence is 15 residues long. Losses at the gene ends were 7 bases for V and 4 bases for J; bases not matched to a gene: 13. Germline V gives CDR1 GTSNPN, CDR2 SVGIG (reference sequence). CDR3 DNA sequence: TGTGCCTTCTACGCCCCGGGACAGAATTACAATGAGCAGTTCTTC. Amino acid sequence: CAFYAPGQNYNEQFF.

J is TRBJ1-1 and V is TRBV6-1; 7 nucleotides align to TRBD1. V shed 2 bases and J 1 base; nucleotides not matched to a gene: 16. This CDR3 is 19 amino acids long. Germline V gene data show CDR1 as MNHNS and CDR2 as SASEGT. Here the CDR3 DNA reads TGTGCCAGCAGTGAAAGGCCATCAGGGGGTGCATCTAGGAACACTGAAGCTTTCTTT. Protein sequence: CASSERPSGGASRNTEAFF.

V and J are TRBV13 and TRBJ2-7, with 14 bases aligning to TRBD2. Germline V gives CDR1 PRHDT, CDR2 FYEKMQ (reference sequence). V was pared by 4 bases and J by 5 bases, with 7 bases of the junction left unmatched. This CDR3 is built from 16 residues. The CDR3 loop reads CASSWGLAGDKDEQYF. CDR3 sequence (DNA): TGTGCCAGCAGCTGGGGACTAGCGGGAGACAAGGACGAGCAGTACTTC.

This clonotype was picked up one time. The chain uses TRBV15 and TRBJ2-5; D unclear. The germline V gene encodes CDR1 LNHNV and CDR2 YYDKDF (reference sequence). There are 15 residues in the CDR3. The V end lost 3 bases, the J end lost 0 bases, and 11 bases lay between the germline ends. Here the CDR3 DNA reads TGTGCCACCAGCAGGTCCCGGGCAGACCAAGAGACCCAGTACTTC. This codes for CATSRSRADQETQYF. The full variable domain, in which reference TRBV15 and TRBJ2-5 provide the parts outside the CDR3, is DAMVIQNPRYQVTQFGKPVTLSCSQTLNHNVMYWYQQKSSQAPKLLFHYYDKDFNNEADTPDNFQSRRPNTSFCFLDIRSPGLGDTAMYLCATSRSRADQETQYFGPGTRLLVL.

This clonotype is deemed medium-sized (0.01 to 0.1%). A junction boundary mismatches the germline segment, possibly from a read error. The chain combines TRBV5-6 with TRBJ2-5; 7 nucleotides line up with TRBD2. CDR3 length: 14 amino acids. Per the germline V gene, CDR1 is SGHDT and CDR2 is YYEEEE. The CDR3 DNA follows: TGTGCCCGCAGCTTGGGGGGGGGCCAAGAGACCCAGTACTTC. Its translation: CARSLGGGQETQYF.

V is TRBV30 and J is TRBJ2-7; 7 bases line up with TRBD1. V lost 0 bases, J lost 3 bases, and 2 bases stayed unmatched. This CDR3 comprises 13 residues. Germline CDR1 reads GTSNPN; CDR2 reads SVGIG (reference sequence). The CDR3 loop is CAWSVGQNYEQYF. The CDR3, as DNA: TGTGCCTGGAGTGTGGGACAGAACTACGAGCAGTACTTC. Complete variable domain (other parts from reference TRBV30 and TRBJ2-7): SQTIHQWPATLVQPVGSPLSLECTVEGTSNPNLYWYRQAAGRGLQLLFYSVGIGQISSEVPQNLSASRPQDRQFILSSKKLLLSDSGFYLCAWSVGQNYEQYFGPGTRLTVT.

The chain is built from TRBV27 and TRBJ2-1, with D maybe TRBD1 (6 bases). Looked up from germline, CDR1 is MNHEY and CDR2 is SMNVEV (reference sequence). Between the trimmed V and J ends, which lost 7 bases and 1 base, there was a span of 11 bases. This CDR3 contains 14 residues. CDR3 sequence: CASTIGGSYNEQFF. The CDR3 nucleotides are TGTGCCAGCACCATAGGGGGATCCTACAATGAGCAGTTCTTC.

The chain uses TRBV4-3 and TRBJ2-5; D gene uncertain. The V end was cut by 3 bases, the J end by 7 bases, with 9 bases between. Per germline, CDR1 LGHNA and CDR2 YSLEER. The CDR3 spans 12 residues. CDR3 sequence: CASSHPSGTQYF. The DNA of the CDR3 is TGCGCCAGCAGCCATCCCTCCGGGACCCAGTACTTC.

As for this clonotype: The CDR3 ends on some other residue instead of the conserved phenylalanine or tryptophan, so this is likely a read error. The DNA is omitted, as the CDR3 cannot be located on it reliably, and the CDR3 follows TCRdb's listing. V usage is TRBV7-9 and J usage is TRBJ1-2. Looked up from germline, CDR1 is SEHNR and CDR2 is FQNEAQ (reference sequence). Ends included, the CDR3 has 12 residues. This chain's CDR3 is CASSLASLPEGL.

A single count supports this clonotype. V and J are TRBV20-1 and TRBJ2-7; D is uncertain. CDR1 is DFQATT and CDR2 is SNEGSKA in the germline V gene (reference sequence). CDR3 length: 17 residues. V was shortened by 4 bases and J by 0 bases, with 22 bases between the two germline ends. The CDR3 loop is CSAKEARTGIRSYEQYF. The CDR3 coding sequence is TGCAGTGCTAAAGAAGCCCGGACCGGCATTCGCTCCTACGAGCAGTACTTC.

The chain carries TRBV6-5 and TRBJ1-5, with 11 bases aligning to TRBD1. Trimming at V came to 4 bases and at J to 3 bases, leaving 5 bases not matched to a gene. Germline lookup yields CDR1 MNHEY and CDR2 SVGAGI. The CDR3 is 16 amino acids. This CDR3 is CASSSKDRGHNQPQHF. DNA for the CDR3: TGTGCCAGCAGTTCGAAGGACAGGGGGCACAATCAGCCCCAGCATTTT.

The rearrangement links TRBV28 to TRBJ1-3, with a tentative D call TRBD1 (6 bases). Germline V lookup: CDR1 MDHEN, CDR2 SYDVKM. CDR3 length equals 16 residues. Trimming took 5 bases from V and 0 from J, leaving 14 bases between them. The CDR3 protein is CASSPRQEPSGNTIYF. CDR3 DNA: TGTGCCAGCAGTCCCCGACAGGAACCCTCTGGAAACACCATATATTTT.

This chain connects TRBV20-1 to TRBJ2-7, with TRBD2 matching 10 bases. From germline, CDR1 is DFQATT and CDR2 SNEGSKA (reference sequence). Trimming at V came to 4 bases and at J to 4 bases, leaving 7 bases not matched to a gene. CDR3 length: 14 amino acids. CDR3 sequence reads: CSATERGGRYEQYF. For the CDR3, the DNA is TGCAGTGCTACGGAGCGGGGGGGCCGGTACGAGCAGTACTTC.

The chain uses TRBV30 and TRBJ2-7, with 9 positions matching TRBD1. Germline-derived CDR1 and CDR2 are GTSNPN and SVGIG (reference sequence). This CDR3 has 13 residues. Germline trimming cut 4 bases from V and 3 bases from J; bases unmatched to any gene: 4. CDR3 residues: CAWTTGGVYEQYF. In DNA form, the CDR3 reads TGTGCCTGGACGACAGGGGGAGTCTACGAGCAGTACTTC.